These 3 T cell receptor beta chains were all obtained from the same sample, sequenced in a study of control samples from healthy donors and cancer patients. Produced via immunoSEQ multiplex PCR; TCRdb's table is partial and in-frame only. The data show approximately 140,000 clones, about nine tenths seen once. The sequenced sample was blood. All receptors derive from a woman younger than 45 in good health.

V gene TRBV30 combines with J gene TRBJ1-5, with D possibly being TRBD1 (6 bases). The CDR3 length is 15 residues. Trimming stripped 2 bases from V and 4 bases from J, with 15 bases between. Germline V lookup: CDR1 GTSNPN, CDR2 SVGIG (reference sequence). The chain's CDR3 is CAWSRGTMPNQPQHF. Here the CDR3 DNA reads TGTGCCTGGAGTAGGGGGACGATGCCAAATCAGCCCCAGCATTTT.

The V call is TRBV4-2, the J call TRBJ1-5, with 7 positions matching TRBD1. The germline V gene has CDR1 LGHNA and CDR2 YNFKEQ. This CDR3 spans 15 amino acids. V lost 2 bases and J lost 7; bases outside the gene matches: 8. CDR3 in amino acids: CASSQNPGQWQPQHF. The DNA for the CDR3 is TGTGCCAGCAGCCAAAATCCGGGACAGTGGCAGCCCCAGCATTTT.

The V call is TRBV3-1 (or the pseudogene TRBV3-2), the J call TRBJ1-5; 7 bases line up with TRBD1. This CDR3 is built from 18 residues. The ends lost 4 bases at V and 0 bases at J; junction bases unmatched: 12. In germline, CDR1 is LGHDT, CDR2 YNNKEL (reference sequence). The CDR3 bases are TGTGCCAGCAGCCCCTCGGGACAGTCAAGTTATAGCAATCAGCCCCAGCATTTT. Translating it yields CASSPSGQSSYSNQPQHF.